This T cell receptor beta chain was documented in a study of response to subunit inactivated influenza vaccine. General study results and limits: New T cells are recruited in small numbers by each seasonal influenza vaccination, according to the authors' suggestion.

Germline CDR1 reads ENHRY; CDR2 reads SYGVKD. This CDR3 has 12 amino acids. Trimming pared 6 bases from V and 1 base from J, leaving 6 bases between. Via MiXCR, TCRdb re-called the RT-PCR reads, giving one row per CDR3 protein. Of 500,000 to 650,000 distinct CDR3 sequences listed, approximately 7.1% are singletons. This clonotype has more than one count but fewer than ten. Antigen specificity is unknown. The sequencing here drew on PBMCs from blood, taken around 25 months after vaccination. The chain recombines TRBV10-3 with TRBJ1-1; D is ambiguous. The receptor's source is a man between 50 and 70 years old who received an inactivated influenza vaccine. The CDR3 coding sequence is TGTGCCATCAGCACCCAGAACACTGAAGCTTTCTTT. Translating it yields CAISTQNTEAFF.